The entry that follows covers one T cell receptor beta chain sequence. The record originates from a study of cytomegalovirus exposure and HLA in healthy donors. The PCR ran on 60 Vbeta and 13 Jbeta primers. Data came from immunoSEQ multiplex PCR; TCRdb stores just in-frame clones and leaves some out. The sample holds some 270,000 clones; about nine tenths are singletons and the top ten take around 1.7%. The CDR3 runs to 15 residues. Losses at the gene ends were 4 bases for V and 3 bases for J; bases not matched to a gene: 7. Germline CDR1 reads SGHRS; CDR2 reads YFSETQ. This clonotype originated in a girl aged 2-10 years in good health and CMV-seronegative. The sequenced sample consisted of PBMCs. The chain carries TRBV5-1 and TRBJ1-1; 9 bases are a match to TRBD1. CDR3 sequence: CASSESGTGYTEAFF. The DNA of the CDR3 is TGCGCCAGCAGCGAATCAGGGACAGGGTACACTGAAGCTTTCTTT.